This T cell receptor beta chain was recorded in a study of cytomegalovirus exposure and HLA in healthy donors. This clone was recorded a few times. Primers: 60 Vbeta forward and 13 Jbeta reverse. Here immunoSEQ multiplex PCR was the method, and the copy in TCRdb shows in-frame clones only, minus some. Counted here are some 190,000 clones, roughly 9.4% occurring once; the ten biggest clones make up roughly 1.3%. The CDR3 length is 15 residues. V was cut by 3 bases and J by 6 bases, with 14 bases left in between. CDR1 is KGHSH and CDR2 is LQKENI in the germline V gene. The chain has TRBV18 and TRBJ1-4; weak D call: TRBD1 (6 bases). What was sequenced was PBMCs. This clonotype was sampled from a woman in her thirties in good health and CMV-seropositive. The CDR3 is CASSPAGVGDEKLFF. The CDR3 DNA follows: TGTGCCAGCTCACCCGCAGGGGTCGGAGATGAAAAACTGTTTTTT.